Below, one T cell receptor beta chain is given with its context. No antigen is known for it. The sample originates from a study of CD8 T cells in ankylosing spondylitis. Per germline, CDR1 SEHNR and CDR2 FQNEAQ (reference sequence). J lost 8 bases, V lost 3 bases, and 1 base had no gene match. The CDR3 is 15 amino acids. Regarding the study as a whole: Clones that were linked to disease were CD8+ and were relatively rare in peripheral blood. In synovial fluid and blood from reactive arthritis, some motif variants were previously reported. The clones that were linked to disease were reported to be significantly enriched in matched synovial fluid samples from ankylosing spondylitis patients. Characteristic of ankylosing spondylitis blood, it appeared, was a TCR beta motif comprising eight highly homologous variants.

Libraries of TCR beta came from quantitative 5'-RACE with molecular barcodes. One entry per CDR3 protein, called by TCRdb with MiXCR from the 5' RACE reads. Of about 220,000 distinct CDR3 sequences listed, 7% to 8% are singletons. The source of this sequence is a male donor with ankylosing spondylitis. This rearrangement joins TRBV7-9 to TRBJ2-1; 16 nucleotides agree with TRBD2. The specimen was blood, either unsorted or a sorted T cell fraction (not recorded which). Here the CDR3 DNA reads TGTGCCAGCAGCTTGGGACTAGCGGGAGGGTATGAGCAGTTCTTC. Encoded protein: CASSLGLAGGYEQFF.